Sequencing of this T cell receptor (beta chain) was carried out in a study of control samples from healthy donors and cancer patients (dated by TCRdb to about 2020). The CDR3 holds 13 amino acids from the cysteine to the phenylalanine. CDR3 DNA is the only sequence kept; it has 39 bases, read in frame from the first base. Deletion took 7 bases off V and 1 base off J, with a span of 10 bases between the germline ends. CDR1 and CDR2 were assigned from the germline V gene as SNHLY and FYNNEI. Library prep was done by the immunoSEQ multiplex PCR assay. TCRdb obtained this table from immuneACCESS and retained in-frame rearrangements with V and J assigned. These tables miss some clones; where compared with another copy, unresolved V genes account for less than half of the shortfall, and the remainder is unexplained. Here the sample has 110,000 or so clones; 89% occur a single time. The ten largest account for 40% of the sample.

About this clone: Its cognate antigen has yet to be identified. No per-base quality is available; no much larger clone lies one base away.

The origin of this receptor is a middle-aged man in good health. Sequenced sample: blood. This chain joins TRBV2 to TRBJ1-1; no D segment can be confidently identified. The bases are TGTGCCAGCACGATTAATCGGAACACTGAAGCTTTCTTT. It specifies CASTINRNTEAFF.